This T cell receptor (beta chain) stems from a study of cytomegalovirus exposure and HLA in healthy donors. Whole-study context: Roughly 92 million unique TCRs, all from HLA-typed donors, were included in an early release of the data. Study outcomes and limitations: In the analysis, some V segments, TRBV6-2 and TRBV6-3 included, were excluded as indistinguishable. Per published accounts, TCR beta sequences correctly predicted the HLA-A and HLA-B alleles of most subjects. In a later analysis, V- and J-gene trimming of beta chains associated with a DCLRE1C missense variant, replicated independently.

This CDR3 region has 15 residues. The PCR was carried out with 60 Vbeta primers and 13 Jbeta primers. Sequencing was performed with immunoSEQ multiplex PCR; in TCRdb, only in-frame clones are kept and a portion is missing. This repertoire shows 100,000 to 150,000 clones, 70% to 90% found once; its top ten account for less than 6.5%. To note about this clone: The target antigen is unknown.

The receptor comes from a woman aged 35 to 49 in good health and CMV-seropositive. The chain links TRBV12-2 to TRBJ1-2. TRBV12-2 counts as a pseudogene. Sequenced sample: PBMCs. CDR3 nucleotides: TGTGCAAGTCGCTTGAGGAGTGCCACGCACTATGGCTACACCTTC. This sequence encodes CASRLRSATHYGYTF.